The rows below give T cell receptor beta chains drawn from one sample of a study of OX40 agonist ivuxolimab in advanced cancers. This table comes from immunoSEQ multiplex PCR, and its TCRdb copy is limited to in-frame clones, with some not included. This sample carries about 34,000 clones, around 80% of them seen once, and the ten largest clones take roughly 2.7%. Sequenced material: CD4+ or CD8+ T cells sorted from blood, taken in a trial of the OX40 agonist ivuxolimab. These receptors all stem from an adult with an advanced solid tumor such as melanoma, head and neck, liver or kidney cancer. Both conserved end residues are part of each CDR3. D genes are given only for firm matches. Clone size is given for some rows only: seen once, a few or many times, or a class if the clone is expanded.

NA TRBD1 TRBJ2-2 TRBV7-3 CASSETGWNTGELFF TGTGCCAGCAGCGAGACAGGGTGGAACACCGGGGAGCTGTTTTTT
NA NA TRBJ1-4 TRBV6-5 CASSLQFATNEKLFF TGTGCCAGCAGTCTCCAATTTGCAACTAATGAAAAACTGTTTTTT
NA TRBD1 TRBJ1-2 TRBV7-8 CASGPTGARGYTF TGTGCCAGCGGACCAACAGGGGCTCGTGGCTACACCTTC
NA NA TRBJ2-1 TRBV7-9 CASSPLLGDHEQFF TGTGCCAGCAGCCCCCTTTTGGGGGACCATGAGCAGTTCTTC
NA NA TRBJ1-4 TRBV19 CASRSDATNEKLFF TGTGCCAGTAGGAGCGATGCAACTAATGAAAAACTGTTTTTT
few NA TRBJ1-4 TRBV7-8 CASSLSNGEKLFF TGTGCCAGCAGCTTATCGAACGGTGAAAAACTGTTTTTT
NA NA TRBJ1-2 TRBV7-2 CASSLSRGTKNYGYTF TGTGCCAGCAGCCTATCACGGGGAACTAAAAACTATGGCTACACCTTC
NA NA TRBJ2-2 TRBV11-2 CASSLATPLGTGELFF TGTGCCAGCAGCTTAGCGACTCCCCTTGGCACCGGGGAGCTGTTTTTT
NA NA TRBJ2-2 TRBV18 CASSPQDRLGTGELFF TGTGCCAGCTCACCGCAGGACCGCTTGGGTACCGGGGAGCTGTTTTTT
NA NA TRBJ2-1 TRBV7-2 CASSLMGGTAYNEQFF TGTGCCAGCAGCTTAATGGGCGGGACCGCCTACAATGAGCAGTTCTTC
NA NA TRBJ2-2 TRBV15 CATSRVFGVGERELFF TGTGCCACCAGCAGAGTTTTCGGGGTAGGGGAAAGGGAGCTGTTTTTT
NA TRBD2 TRBJ2-1 TRBV5-1 CASSSQLAGGINEQFF TGCGCCAGCAGCTCGCAGCTAGCGGGGGGAATCAATGAGCAGTTCTTC
once NA TRBJ1-2 TRBV7-2 CASSYGWGNYGYTF TGTGCCAGCAGCTACGGGTGGGGTAACTATGGCTACACCTTC
NA TRBD1 TRBJ2-7 TRBV18 CASSPGTGLVYEQYF TGTGCCAGCTCACCAGGGACAGGGTTGGTTTACGAGCAGTACTTC
NA TRBD1 TRBJ1-5 TRBV6-1 CASSSGQGNQPQHF TGTGCCAGCAGTTCGGGACAGGGTAATCAGCCCCAGCATTTT
NA NA TRBJ2-7 TRBV7-2 CASSSEVGYEQYF TGTGCCAGCAGCTCCGAAGTCGGGTACGAGCAGTACTTC
NA NA TRBJ1-1 TRBV7-2 CASSLHPRAGDTEAFF TGTGCCAGCAGCTTACACCCCCGGGCAGGGGATACTGAAGCTTTCTTT
once TRBD1 TRBJ2-4 TRBV19 CASNDRGTDGKNIQYF TGTGCCAGTAACGACAGGGGGACCGACGGCAAAAACATTCAGTACTTC
once NA TRBJ1-6 TRBV27 CASSFDPWGSPLHF TGTGCCAGCAGTTTTGATCCCTGGGGTTCACCCCTCCACTTT
NA NA TRBJ1-6 TRBV19 CASSIAESPLHF TGTGCCAGTAGTATAGCGGAATCACCCCTCCACTTT
NA NA TRBJ1-1 TRBV6-4 CASSVVMNTEAFF TGTGCCAGCAGTGTGGTCATGAACACTGAAGCTTTCTTT
few TRBD2 TRBJ2-2 TRBV6-5 CASSYAGGRTGELFF TGTGCCAGCAGTTACGCGGGGGGGCGCACCGGGGAGCTGTTTTTT
NA NA TRBJ1-2 TRBV19 CASSTGGRYYGYTF TGTGCCAGTAGTACCGGGGGCAGGTACTATGGCTACACCTTC
NA TRBD1 TRBJ1-4 TRBV30 CAWRAGQLNEKLFF TGTGCCTGGAGAGCGGGACAGCTAAATGAAAAACTGTTTTTT
NA NA TRBJ2-1 TRBV5-6 CASTTGERQFF TGTGCCAGCACTACGGGCGAAAGGCAGTTCTTC
NA NA TRBJ1-2 TRBV6-4 CASSDSAGYGYTF TGTGCCAGCAGTGACTCGGCAGGGTACGGCTACACCTTC
once TRBD1 TRBJ1-4 TRBV7-8 CASSRGQPEKLFF TGTGCCAGCAGCAGGGGACAGCCTGAAAAACTGTTTTTT
NA NA TRBJ1-1 TRBV10-1 CASSTGGTEAFF TGCGCCAGCAGTACCGGGGGCACTGAAGCTTTCTTT
NA NA TRBJ1-3 TRBV28 CASSSSGHLGKNTIYF TGTGCCAGCAGTTCTTCCGGTCATCTGGGCAAGAACACCATATATTTT
NA NA TRBJ1-2 TRBV6-5 CASTNTGTGYTF TGTGCCAGCACCAACACAGGGACGGGCTACACCTTC
NA NA TRBJ1-1 TRBV14 CASSLQGNTEAFF TGTGCCAGCAGCCTACAGGGGAACACTGAAGCTTTCTTT
NA NA TRBJ2-7 TRBV19 CASSILNGESYEQYF TGTGCCAGTAGTATTTTAAACGGTGAATCCTACGAGCAGTACTTC
NA TRBD2 TRBJ2-3 TRBV7-7 CASSTTSGRSDTQYF TGTGCTAGCAGCACAACTAGCGGGAGGTCAGATACGCAGTATTTT
NA NA TRBJ1-1 TRBV7-2 CASSLRDTAFF TGTGCCAGCAGCTTAAGGGACACAGCTTTCTTT
NA NA TRBJ1-1 TRBV9 CASSVVRGNTEAFF TGTGCCAGCAGCGTAGTCAGGGGGAACACTGAAGCTTTCTTT
NA TRBD2 TRBJ2-2 TRBV7-9 CASSSQRGGGELFF TGTGCCAGCAGCTCCCAGCGGGGAGGCGGGGAGCTGTTTTTT
NA TRBD1 TRBJ1-4 TRBV7-8 CASSLGDRLQGEKLFF TGTGCCAGCAGCTTAGGGGACAGGCTTCAAGGGGAAAAACTGTTTTTT
NA NA TRBJ1-6 TRBV30 CAWSATPWDSPLHF TGTGCCTGGAGTGCGACACCCTGGGATTCACCCCTCCACTTT
NA NA TRBJ2-7 TRBV7-2 CASSLKGQAYEQYF TGTGCCAGCAGCTTAAAGGGACAAGCCTACGAGCAGTACTTC
NA NA TRBJ1-5 TRBV2 CASSIDQTRQPQHF TGTGCCAGCAGTATTGACCAAACAAGACAGCCCCAGCATTTT
NA NA TRBJ1-2 TRBV2 CASSASQGSYGYTF TGTGCCAGCAGCGCGTCTCAGGGTTCCTATGGCTACACCTTC
NA NA TRBJ2-2 TRBV5-4 CASSPLLRQNTGELFF TGTGCCAGCAGCCCTCTCTTGAGACAGAACACCGGGGAGCTGTTTTTT
NA NA TRBJ2-5 TRBV7-2 CASSLGPLGETQYF TGTGCCAGCAGCTTAGGGCCATTAGGGGAGACCCAGTACTTC
once NA TRBJ2-3 TRBV5-1 CASSVSGAPDTQYF TGCGCCAGCAGCGTGTCGGGAGCGCCGGATACGCAGTATTTT
NA TRBD2 TRBJ2-3 TRBV5-8 CASTPGGTSGDTDTQYF TGTGCCAGCACACCGGGGGGGACTAGCGGGGACACAGATACGCAGTATTTT
NA NA TRBJ2-4 TRBV28 CASSLSGQTWNIQYF TGTGCCAGCAGTTTATCGGGTCAGACGTGGAACATTCAGTACTTC